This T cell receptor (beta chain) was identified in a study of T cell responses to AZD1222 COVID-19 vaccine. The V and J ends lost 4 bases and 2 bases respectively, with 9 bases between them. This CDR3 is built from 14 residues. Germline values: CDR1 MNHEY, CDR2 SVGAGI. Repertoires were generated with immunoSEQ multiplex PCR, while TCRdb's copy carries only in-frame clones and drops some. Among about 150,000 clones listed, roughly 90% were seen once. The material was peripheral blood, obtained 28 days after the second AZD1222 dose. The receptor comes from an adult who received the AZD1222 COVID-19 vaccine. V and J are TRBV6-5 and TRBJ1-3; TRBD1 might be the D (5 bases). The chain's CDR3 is CASSFGGAGNTIYF. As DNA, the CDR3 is TGTGCCAGCAGTTTCGGGGGAGCTGGAAACACCATATATTTT.